This T cell receptor (beta chain) appears in the sequencing data of a study of blood T cell repertoires in COVID-19. At the level of the study: COVID-19 samples from acute and convalescent phases originated in the United States, Italy and Spain. Sources were T cells, B-cell-depleted T cells, or PBMCs; the material itself was cDNA or gDNA.

Per the study methods: Amplification of reference gene primers provided the estimated nucleated cell counts. Generated by immunoSEQ multiplex PCR, the TCRdb table keeps only in-frame clones and is missing some. D and trimming were read from the DNA, whereas the V and J calls and clone size are those reported in that table. The repertoire includes roughly 37,000 clones, 85% of them detected once, and under 15% sits in the top ten. This clone was picked up a small number of times. The V and J ends lost 3 bases and 1 base, in that order; junction bases with no gene match: 7. The CDR3 runs 16 residues. Germline V gives CDR1 SGHRS, CDR2 YFSETQ.

Sequencing was done on a sample of peripheral blood. The chain couples TRBV5-1 to TRBJ1-1; 9 nucleotides align to TRBD1. This sequence originates from a human donor in a cohort sampled during active COVID-19. CDR3: CASSSRDRAWNTEAFF. For the CDR3, the DNA is TGCGCCAGCAGCTCTCGGGACAGGGCTTGGAACACTGAAGCTTTCTTT.